The clone carrying this T cell receptor (beta chain) was found once. Its antigen is unidentified. This entry comes from a study of regulatory and conventional T cells in RAG deficiency. The sorted conventional CD4+ T cells were CD25-low and CD127-high, with genomic DNA sequenced. Trimming removed 4 bases at V and 2 bases at J, with 9 bases between. This CDR3 spans 14 amino acids. Germline CDR1 and CDR2: SGHAT and FQNNGV. This table comes from immunoSEQ multiplex PCR, and its TCRdb copy is limited to in-frame clones, with some not included. In the table there are roughly 35,000 clones, 60% to 85% of which are singletons. Findings of the study overall: Patient subsets had shorter CDR3s; Omenn Treg-Tconv overlap exceeded 90%. Shannon entropy fell and Simpson indices rose in RAG-deficient patients. Omenn syndrome and CID/AS patients had roughly 100-fold fewer unique Treg TCR beta sequences, versus roughly 10-fold elsewhere.

These data are also associated with another study on regulatory T cells. As that report states: The primer mix had 52 TRBV and 13 TRBJ primers. Regulatory T cells showed the strongest V-J pair restriction and V/J gene skewing among patient repertoires.

The receptor's source is a human donor in good health. The sample was CD4+ effector T cells sorted from blood. This sequence joins TRBV11-2 and TRBJ1-3; perhaps TRBD1 as D (6 bases). The DNA for the CDR3 is TGTGCCAGCAGCTCATGGACAGCTGGAAACACCATATATTTT. It codes for CASSSWTAGNTIYF.